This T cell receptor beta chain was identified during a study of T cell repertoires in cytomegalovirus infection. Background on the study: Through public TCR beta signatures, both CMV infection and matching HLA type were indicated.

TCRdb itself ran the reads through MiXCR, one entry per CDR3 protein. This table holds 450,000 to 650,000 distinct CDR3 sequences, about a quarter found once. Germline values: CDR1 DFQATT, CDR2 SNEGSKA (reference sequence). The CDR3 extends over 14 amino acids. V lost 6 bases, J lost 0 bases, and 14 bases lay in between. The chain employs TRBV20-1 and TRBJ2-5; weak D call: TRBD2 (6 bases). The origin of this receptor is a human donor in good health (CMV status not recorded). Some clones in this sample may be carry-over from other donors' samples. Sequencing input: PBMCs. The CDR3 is CSAPVKRDQETQYF. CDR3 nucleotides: TGCAGTGCCCCCGTAAAGCGGGACCAAGAGACCCAGTACTTC.